This T cell receptor beta chain was sequenced in a study of OX40 agonist ivuxolimab in advanced cancers. Study background: Partial response was recorded in three patients: one hepatocellular carcinoma and two cutaneous melanoma cases.

Germline values: CDR1 SGHRS, CDR2 YFSETQ. V gave up 4 bases and J gave up 2 bases; unmatched junction bases: 3. The CDR3 consists of 14 residues. TCRdb keeps only in-frame clones here, not all; method: immunoSEQ multiplex PCR. The sample contains around 70,000 clones, 70% to 85% of which appear only once. V gene TRBV5-1 combines with J gene TRBJ1-5; 7 bases match TRBD1. Sequencing was performed on CD4+ or CD8+ T cells sorted from blood, taken in a trial of the OX40 agonist ivuxolimab. This receptor was taken from an adult with an advanced solid tumor such as melanoma, head and neck, liver or kidney cancer. CDR3 bases: TGCGCCAGCAGCCAGGGGACAGGCAATCAGCCCCAGCATTTT. Its protein is CASSQGTGNQPQHF.